Following are 25 T cell receptor beta chains from one sample sequenced in a study of metastatic and nonmetastatic thyroid tumors. Thyroid surgery was performed in patients who had received no treatment beforehand. With MiXCR, TCRdb called clones anew from the PCR reads. Altogether under 20,000 clones are present, roughly 23% being singletons, with the ten largest covering about 8.1%. The sequencing sample was made of adjacent normal tissue. Every receptor here comes from a female donor with papillary thyroid cancer or a benign thyroid nodule (not recorded which). Some clones in this sample may be carry-over from other donors' samples.

This rearrangement joins TRBV20-1 to TRBJ2-3, with a tentative D call TRBD2 (6 bases). Germline V gene sequence: CDR1 DFQATT, CDR2 SNEGSKA (reference sequence). The CDR3 extends over 15 amino acids. With 1 base removed from V and 6 bases from J, the gap between germline ends came to 17 bases. Here the CDR3 DNA reads TGCAGTGCTAGAGTGTGGGACTCAATGATTGATACGCAGTATTTT. Residues: CSARVWDSMIDTQYF.

The chain links TRBV6-2 or TRBV6-3 to TRBJ1-2; D is undetermined. CDR1 is MNHEY and CDR2 is SVGEGT in the germline V gene. V was cut by 2 bases and J by 5 bases, with 9 bases left in between. The CDR3 runs to 13 residues. DNA of the CDR3: TGTGCCAGCAGTTACCGCGGACCGTATGGCTACACCTTC. Protein product: CASSYRGPYGYTF.

In its sample, this clone was seen once. This chain joins TRBV7-2 and TRBJ2-7, with a weak D call TRBD1 (6 bases). The CDR3 totals 15 residues. Looked up from germline, CDR1 is SGHTA and CDR2 is FQGNSA. Trimming removed 1 base from V and 6 bases from J, with 16 bases in between. CDR3 in DNA: TGTGCCAGCAGCTTAGTCAGGGGTGCAATCCGCGAGCAGTACTTC. It specifies CASSLVRGAIREQYF.

This clone was counted a few times. CDR3 nucleotide sequence: TGTGCCAGCAGCTCTGGGTGGGGGACCGGGGAGCTGTTTTTT. Translation: CASSSGWGTGELFF. The chain carries TRBV7-3 and TRBJ2-2; D possibly matches TRBD1 or TRBD2 (5 bases each). The CDR3 is 14 amino acids. V lost 4 bases and J lost 5, with 11 bases in between. The germline V gene encodes CDR1 SGHTA and CDR2 FQGTGA.

The table lists this clone with many counts. Other DNA sequences within the sample encode an identical CDR3. V gene TRBV27 combines with J gene TRBJ1-4; TRBD1 matches at 8 bases. CDR1 is MNHEY and CDR2 is SMNVEV in the germline V gene (reference sequence). CDR3 length: 15 residues. The trim removed 6 bases at V and 1 base at J, leaving 4 bases unmatched. For the CDR3, the DNA is TGTGCCAGCAGCTCCGACAGGGGAACTAATGAAAAACTGTTTTTT. Its translation is CASSSDRGTNEKLFF.

The rearrangement uses TRBV6-5 and TRBJ1-1, with D perhaps TRBD1 (6 bases). Germline V gene lookup returns CDR1 MNHEY and CDR2 SVGAGI. V lost 5 bases and J lost 3, with 13 bases in between. The CDR3 totals 14 residues. The DNA of the CDR3 is TGTGCCAGCAGTGTACAGGGAGGGTACACTGAAGCTTTCTTT. As protein: CASSVQGGYTEAFF.

The chain joins TRBV30 to TRBJ1-5; D might be TRBD1 (5 bases). Trimming shortened V by 7 bases and J by 4 bases, and 14 bases separated the two germline ends. This CDR3 has 13 residues. Germline V gene data show CDR1 as GTSNPN and CDR2 as SVGIG (reference sequence). CDR3 sequence (DNA): TGTGCCTCCTCCGGACACCTAAATCAGCCCCAGCATTTT. Amino acid sequence: CASSGHLNQPQHF.

This clone was observed a handful of times. The chain is built from TRBV6-1 and TRBJ1-5, with D unresolved. The CDR3 is made up of 13 amino acids. Trimming removed 8 bases at V and 4 bases at J, with 12 bases between. From germline, CDR1 is MNHNS and CDR2 SASEGT. DNA of the CDR3: TGTGCCAGCCAATTCGGAGAGAATCAGCCCCAGCATTTT. Residues: CASQFGENQPQHF.

In its sample, this clone was seen a few times. The rearrangement joins TRBV24-1 to TRBJ2-1; 9 nucleotides line up with TRBD1. The V segment lost 3 bases and the J segment 8 bases; nucleotides outside the gene matches: 13. CDR1 is KGHDR and CDR2 is SFDVKD in the germline V gene. This CDR3 region has 17 residues. Written as DNA, the CDR3 is TGTGCCACCAGTGATGTTCCGGGACAGGGCGATTTCGATGAGCAGTTCTTC. It codes for CATSDVPGQGDFDEQFF.

Sample share makes this clone medium-sized. The rearrangement links TRBV20-1 to TRBJ1-5, with 7 bases fitting TRBD1. The CDR3 has 17 residues. Germline trimming cut 3 bases from V and 0 bases from J; bases unmatched to any gene: 11. Germline V gives CDR1 DFQATT, CDR2 SNEGSKA (reference sequence). The DNA for the CDR3 is TGCAGTGCTAGTCGCTCCCTCAGGGGGAGTAGCAATCAGCCCCAGCATTTT. The encoded protein is CSASRSLRGSSNQPQHF.

This clone is medium-sized in the sample. The chain recombines TRBV7-9 with TRBJ2-1, with TRBD2 matching over 9 bases. V lost 3 bases, J lost 0 bases, and 9 bases stayed unmatched. The germline CDR1 and CDR2 sequences are SEHNR and FQNEAQ (reference sequence). The CDR3 sequence is 18 residues long. CDR3 nucleotides: TGTGCCAGCAGCTTGAGGTCTAGCGGGGCTACCTCCTACAATGAGCAGTTCTTC. Encoded protein: CASSLRSSGATSYNEQFF.

The V call is TRBV11-2, the J call TRBJ1-5; D is unclear. This CDR3 is built from 15 residues. Germline-derived CDR1 and CDR2 are SGHAT and FQNNGV. Trimming took off 2 bases at V and 0 bases at J, with 8 bases between the two ends. In DNA form, the CDR3 reads TGTGCCAGCAGCTTAACGGGTGATAGCAATCAGCCCCAGCATTTT. It translates to CASSLTGDSNQPQHF.

The CDR3 region has the DNA TGCGCCACCCAGCACACCTCATTTGAAGCTTTCTTT. Its protein is CATQHTSFEAFF. The rearrangement links TRBV10-2 to TRBJ1-1; D call uncertain. The CDR3 contains 12 residues. Germline lookup yields CDR1 WSHSY and CDR2 SAAADI. Between the trimmed V and J ends, which lost 10 bases and 7 bases, there was a span of 16 bases.

This clone was seen a handful of times. The chain joins TRBV6-2 or TRBV6-3 to TRBJ2-6; possible D gene TRBD1, 5 bases. The ends were cut back, 7 bases at V and 0 bases at J, with 19 bases in the middle. The CDR3 sequence is 18 residues long. Germline values: CDR1 MNHEY, CDR2 SVGEGT. CDR3 nucleotide sequence: TGTGCCAGCATCCAAGGGCAGGGCCGATCCTCTGGGGCCAACGTCCTGACTTTC. Its protein product is CASIQGQGRSSGANVLTF.

The chain joins TRBV12-3 or TRBV12-4 to TRBJ2-7, with 11 bases identical to TRBD2. This CDR3 is 18 amino acids long. V shed 8 bases, J shed 6 bases, and the junction held 21 bases outside the gene matches. The CDR3 DNA reads TGTGCCAGCTGGGCCTCCCCCCGGGCTAGCGGGAGGATGAGCGAGCAGTACTTC. Protein: CASWASPRASGRMSEQYF.

This rearrangement joins TRBV5-5 to TRBJ1-5; 8 positions agree with TRBD1. V trimming: 2 bases; J trimming: 3 bases; junction bases outside the gene matches: 4. CDR1 SGHKS and CDR2 YYEKEE come from the germline V gene (reference sequence). This CDR3 is built from 15 residues. CDR3 sequence: CASSLLTGDNQPQHF. The DNA for the CDR3 is TGTGCCAGCAGCTTATTGACAGGGGACAATCAGCCCCAGCATTTT.

The sample holds a few counts of this clone. The chain couples TRBV7-2 to TRBJ1-4; no reliable D call. The CDR3 is 12 residues long. Deletions cut 3 bases from V and 5 bases from J, with 4 bases between. Looked up from germline, CDR1 is SGHTA and CDR2 is FQGNSA. Written as DNA, the CDR3 is TGTGCCAGCAGCTTTGGGAATGAAAAACTGTTTTTT. Its translation: CASSFGNEKLFF.

This clone was picked up a small number of times. V and J are TRBV6-4 and TRBJ2-1, with D possibly being TRBD1 (6 bases). The CDR3 covers 15 residues. The germline CDR1 and CDR2 sequences are MRHNA and SNTAGT. Trimming stripped 3 bases from V and 9 bases from J, with 18 bases between. CDR3 bases: TGTGCCAGCAGTGAGGCCAAAACAGGGCGTGCTGAGCAGTTCTTC. This encodes CASSEAKTGRAEQFF.

This clone was counted between two and nine times. The V and J genes are TRBV12-3 or TRBV12-4 and TRBJ1-4; D is perhaps TRBD1 (5 bases). The CDR3 totals 14 residues. V lost 6 bases and J lost 5, with 13 bases in between. The CDR3 sequence: CASRSDSPNEKLFF. In nucleotides, the CDR3 is TGTGCCAGCAGATCCGACAGTCCGAATGAAAAACTGTTTTTT.

This clone was seen only a few times. The V call is TRBV6-5, the J call TRBJ1-5, with TRBD1 matching 11 bases. Germline loops: CDR1 MNHEY, CDR2 SVGAGI. CDR3 length: 16 residues. J gave up 7 bases and V 2 bases, and 7 bases lay outside the gene matches. This CDR3 is CASSYLQGQGGQPQHF. CDR3 coding DNA: TGTGCCAGCAGTTACCTTCAGGGACAGGGGGGACAGCCCCAGCATTTT.

This clone was found many times. The chain is built from TRBV27 and TRBJ1-2, with TRBD1 matching over 7 bases. This CDR3 spans 13 amino acids. The junction had 7 bases not matched to a gene; V was cut back by 4 bases and J by 8 bases. Germline CDR1 and CDR2: MNHEY and SMNVEV (reference sequence). The DNA of the CDR3 is TGTGCCAGCAGTTGGGACAGCCTCGAGGGCTACACCTTC. Translation gives CASSWDSLEGYTF.

This clone is labeled medium-sized. The chain links TRBV12-3 or TRBV12-4 to TRBJ1-1; D is unresolved. The CDR3 is made up of 14 amino acids. V lost 2 bases and J 10 bases, leaving 17 bases between the germline ends. CDR3 loop: CASSLLAGKKVAFF. In DNA, the CDR3 is TGTGCCAGCAGTTTATTGGCGGGGAAGAAGGTAGCTTTCTTT.

The sample holds a few counts of this clone. This rearrangement joins TRBV28 to TRBJ1-2; 10 bases map to TRBD1. After removal of 11 bases from V and 0 bases from J, the junction contained 3 bases not matched to a gene. CDR1 and CDR2 (germline): MDHEN, SYDVKM. The CDR3 consists of 13 residues. The CDR3 DNA is TGTGCCGTAGGACAGGGGGCTAACTATGGCTACACCTTC. It codes for CAVGQGANYGYTF.

This clone is judged medium-sized (0.01 to 0.1%). This sequence joins TRBV5-1 and TRBJ2-5, with TRBD2 matching over 11 bases. This CDR3 has 15 amino acids. Unmatched junction bases numbered 4, after V lost 4 bases and J lost 2 bases. Looked up from germline, CDR1 is SGHRS and CDR2 is YFSETQ. CDR3 sequence reads: CASSVGTSGQETQYF. In DNA form, the CDR3 reads TGCGCCAGCAGCGTCGGGACTAGCGGACAAGAGACCCAGTACTTC.

Worth noting for this clone: One junction end does not reproduce the germline sequence, and a read error may be involved. This chain joins TRBV7-7 and TRBJ2-7; possible D gene TRBD1, 6 bases. The CDR3 consists of 13 residues. Germline V CDR1 and CDR2: SSHAT, FNYEAQ (reference sequence). CDR3 in DNA: TGTGCTAGCAGCCAAGGACACTCAGGGGTGCAGTACTTC. Residues: CASSQGHSGVQYF.